This T cell receptor beta chain was retrieved from a study of blood T cells in healthy people across ages (dated by TCRdb to between 2014 and 2016). Some background on the complete study: Template switching captured roughly one uniquely barcoded TCR beta cDNA molecule per two T cells in model experiments. Using deep sequencing normalized with unique cDNA molecular identifiers, the study measured how TCR beta repertoire diversity changes with age. Four age groups were formed from the donors: young (average roughly 15 years), middle-aged (approximately 41), aged (roughly 56) and long-lived (around 80). To avoid experimental bias, donors of different ages were distributed randomly across sequencing lanes. Using the same blood draw, the study looked at two additional independent replicas of 1 million unique cDNA reads for two donors, one aged 18 to 30 and the other aged 80 or older.

Donors were 39 systemically healthy Caucasian individuals from Russia aged roughly 6 to 90 years. Roughly 11 milliliters of peripheral blood were drawn from each donor into EDTA-treated Vacutainer tubes. Ficoll-Paque density-gradient centrifugation was used to isolate PBMCs, with at least 6.5 million per sample. Trizol reagent was used to extract total RNA from the PBMCs, yielding at least 5 micrograms per sample. Naive CD45RAhigh/CD27high T cell percentages were measured by flow cytometry on a PBMC aliquot from every donor. Overall study outcomes, separate from this receptor: Since profiling was done on bulk unsorted PBMCs, naive and antigen-experienced compartments could not be conclusively compared. Compared with the aged group, the long-lived group had more naive CD4+ T cells, fewer expanded clones and increased TCR diversity, a pattern suggesting age selection. Because donor CMV infection status was unknown, age-related changes in expanded clonotypes were potentially confounded. As age increased, observed TCR beta diversity per million T cells dropped in a roughly linear way, and a significant reduction was already evident by age 40. A strong correlation was found between observed TCR beta diversity and the percentage of naive T cells measured by flow cytometry. Total diversity estimates from one million sequenced T cells were considered lower bounds and underestimates.

As for this clonotype: This receptor's antigen is unknown. There are no base qualities to consult, and no much larger clone falls within one base.

The germline V gene provides CDR1 MDHEN and CDR2 SYDVKM. Spanning cysteine to phenylalanine, the CDR3 consists of 15 amino acids. CDR3 DNA is the only sequence kept; it has 45 bases, read in frame from the first base. The library was made by 5' RACE. Sequencing was performed on an Illumina HiSeq 2500. A second about 6 to 11 cycle PCR used a sample-barcoded 5' primer and a J-beta primer mix. A template-switch 5' adaptor carrying 12 random nucleotides introduced a unique molecular identifier onto each TCR beta cDNA molecule. Each sample yielded at least 3 million CDR3-containing paired-end reads. All of the RNA was converted into first-strand cDNA using the Mint cDNA synthesis kit, with a TRBC-specific oligonucleotide serving as the primer. Following uracil-DNA glycosylase treatment, all cDNA underwent a first 18-cycle PCR with the universal primers M1SS and BC2_uni_R. The source study handled its data this way. For normalization, 1 million high-quality reads, each with a distinct molecular identifier, were randomly selected from each sample. Reads with shared molecular identifiers were discarded instead of being binned into consensus sequences. CDR3 identification, clonotype clustering and error correction used MiTCR with a Q25 quality threshold and the strictest error-elimination algorithm. Lower-bound total TCR beta diversity was estimated with a nonparametric unseen species model using Euler transformation. Using fastp at Q25 and MiXCR, TCRdb reprocessed the public reads and kept productive beta chains. Rows are combined by CDR3 protein, so each entry shows the most common genes and DNA. These V and J calls are TCRdb output, not the study's own analysis. The sample includes roughly 1,300,000 distinct CDR3 sequences, with 59% observed a single time. 5.5% to 8% of the sample goes to the ten largest clones.

The chain was built from TRBV28 and TRBJ2-5, and TRBD1 matches 8 of the central bases. The J call may be faulty, since TRBJ2-4 better matches the DNA end. The sequence derives from a man younger than 35 in good health. The sample consisted of blood. CDR3 protein: CASSFGQGKENIQYF. The nucleotide sequence reads as follows: TGTGCCAGCAGTTTCGGACAGGGCAAGGAAAACATTCAGTACTTC.